Sequencing of this T cell receptor beta chain was carried out in a study of T cell clonality in common variable immunodeficiency (dated by TCRdb to about 2015). Overall results and qualifications from the work: Healthy controls shared more TCRbeta clones with each other than CVID subjects shared among themselves (p < 0.0001). Increased TCRbeta clonality was found in CVID subjects compared with healthy controls (t-test p = 0.018), with the increase being most characteristic of about a third of subjects. Correlations of repertoire features with clinical complications were constrained by heterogeneity among patients within the CVID cohort. Despite equal DNA input, controls averaged about 81,820 unique sequences per sample versus roughly 30,000 in CVID samples. According to the authors, figuring out what caused the increased clonality in CVID would require sequencing the repertoires of T cell subpopulations. CVID TCRbeta sequences were reported to have fewer deletions and N-nucleotide insertions and to lack highly modified clones with 13 or more V deletions.

This clone was counted between two and nine times. Its binding antigen is unknown. The read gets to within 3 residues of the CDR3 end, and the germline J gene fills in the rest. Equivalent amounts of genomic DNA from CVID and control samples were used as sequencing input. For every sample, a 60 bp segment covering the rearranged TCRbeta CDR3 region was amplified and then sequenced. The immunoSEQ assay, a bias-corrected multiplex PCR combined with high-throughput sequencing, was used for TCRbeta amplification. Processing in the source paper ran as follows. Each unique nucleotide sequence was treated as a clone and annotated with V, D and J genes, copy number and frequency. Sequences were labeled productive if in frame, and non-productive if out of frame or containing stop codons. As previously described, clonality was calculated on the basis of Shannon's entropy. The predicted amino acid sequences of productive clones were used to derive the mean CDR3 Kyte-Doolittle hydropathy. Scaled V gene usage was hierarchically clustered using Manhattan distance and complete linkage with the R hclust function. To assess clone sharing by CDR3 amino acid sequence, 12 repertoires per group were resampled over 100 rounds. The repertoires were searched for 70 published EBV-specific and 200 to 300 published CMV-specific TCRbeta sequences. A couple of CVID samples that yielded fewer than 10,000 sequences were excluded from the analysis, so around 40 CVID repertoires were retained. TCRdb re-hosts the immuneACCESS table, in-frame sequences only. Its copies lack some clones; in the studies checked, an unresolved V gene accounts for under half of them, and the cause for the rest is not known. V and J calls and clone size are as listed in that table; D and trimming were resolved from the DNA. Here the sample lists 16,000 or so clones, none seen once only. The biggest ten clones account for 13% to 15% of the sample.

Standard criteria were used to diagnose CVID, namely serum IgG, IgA and/or IgM reduced below the normal range together with specific antibody deficiency. There were 40 to 45 subjects in the CVID group (about 29 male and roughly 15 female), ranging in age from roughly 8 to 70 years, with a mean age of roughly 39. Predominantly Caucasian heritage was noted among both the CVID patients and the healthy controls. All CVID subjects had received replacement immunoglobulin therapy for at least one year at the time of study participation. No CVID subject was ill or taking immunomodulatory or immunosuppressive medication when blood was collected. Heparinized peripheral whole blood samples of about 5 to 8 ml were collected from each donor. Genomic DNA from adults with common variable immune deficiency (CVID) and from healthy adult controls was the source for sequencing TCRbeta CDR3 repertoires. Diluted blood was subjected to density centrifugation over Hypaque 1077 or Ficoll-Paque for isolation of peripheral blood mononuclear cells. Genomic DNA was obtained from unsorted mononuclear cells using either Qiagen column purification or a centrifugation-based method.

V lost 5 bases and J lost 0 bases; the stretch between them is 19 bases long. The CDR3 goes from the cysteine to the phenylalanine over 18 residues. Only the CDR3 bases that were read are kept: 45 of them, in frame from base 1. CDR1 and CDR2, per the germline V gene, are SGHTA and FQGTGA. Sequencing input: peripheral blood mononuclear cells. The TCR comes from a human donor with common variable immunodeficiency. Here the chain combines TRBV7-3 and TRBJ1-4, with an unclear D gene assignment. CDR3 DNA, as far as it was read: TGTGCCAGCAGCCCGAGACCGGGTCTTCCAGCAACTAATGAAAAA. Translation gives CASSPRPGLPATNEK. The entire CDR3 reads CASSPRPGLPATNEKLFF.